This TCR beta chain emerged from a study of shared clonotypes between healthy human individuals. Study background: Each donor's CD4 naive and CD4 memory cells filled three plates apiece, CD8 naive two, and CD8 memory one.

There are 14 residues in the CDR3. J gave up 4 bases and V 8 bases, and 5 bases lay outside the gene matches. Germline V gene sequence: CDR1 SNHLY, CDR2 FYNNEI. Original handling: Quality scores were absent from the junction-only immunoSEQ sequences, so filtering differed. Measured with immunoSEQ multiplex PCR; TCRdb has only the in-frame clones, and not every one. That table furnishes V, J and clone size, whereas the DNA furnished D and trimming. The data show about 2.3 million clones, with roughly 93% seen just once and 0.35% to 0.45% held by the top ten. This TCR came from a man aged 18 to 35 in good health. Some clones in this sample may be carry-over from other donors' samples. V and J are TRBV2 and TRBJ2-3; 11 bases are shared with TRBD2. The specimen was naive CD4+ T cells from PBMCs. Subset specified: CD45RA+ positively selected. As DNA, the CDR3 is TGTGCCAGCGGTAGCGGGAGGGTGTCAGATACGCAGTATTTT. Translation gives CASGSGRVSDTQYF.